This passage covers 9 T cell receptor beta chains from one sample sequenced in a study of shared clonotypes between healthy human individuals. Profiled with immunoSEQ multiplex PCR; TCRdb holds only in-frame clones, not every one. The table lists about 1 million clones, about 80% of them singletons. Sequencing input: memory CD4+ T cells from PBMCs. Subset in this sample: CD45RA-negative fraction. These TCRs come from a man between 18 and 35 years old in good health. Some clones in this sample may be carry-over from other donors' samples.

The V call is TRBV5-4, the J call TRBJ1-2; D unresolved. With 5 bases removed from V and 6 bases from J, the gap between germline ends came to 17 bases. Per germline, CDR1 SGHNT and CDR2 YYREEE (reference sequence). CDR3 length: 14 amino acids. The CDR3 is CASSSNGGRDGYTF. CDR3 bases: TGTGCCAGCAGTTCGAATGGAGGGCGGGATGGCTACACCTTC.

The chain has TRBV5-1 and TRBJ2-3; tentatively, D is TRBD1 (6 bases). V gave up 0 bases and J gave up 2 bases, with 7 bases separating them. CDR1 is SGHRS, CDR2 YFSETQ, per germline. The CDR3 totals 14 residues. The CDR3 DNA sequence: TGCGCCAGCAGCTTGGACAGGGACACAGATACGCAGTATTTT. Its translation: CASSLDRDTDTQYF.

Comments on this clone: One base away lies a much larger clone, so this may be a sequencing read error. The same CDR3 arises from other DNA sequences in this sample as well. The chain has TRBV5-1 and TRBJ2-5, with 8 bases lining up with TRBD1. This CDR3 contains 14 residues. With 0 bases clipped from V and 4 bases from J, the junction kept 2 bases outside the gene matches. The germline CDR1 and CDR2 sequences are SGHRS and YFSETQ. The CDR3 is CASSLGQGAETQYF. Written as DNA, the CDR3 is TGCGCCAGCAGCTTGGGGCAGGGGGCAGAGACCCAGTACTTC. The full variable domain, completed using reference TRBV5-1 and TRBJ2-5, is KAGVTQTPRYLIKTRGQQVTLSCSPISGHRSVSWYQQTPGQGLQFLFEYFSETQRNKGNFPGRFSGRQFSNSRSEMNVSTLELGDSALYLCASSLGQGAETQYFGPGTRLLVL.

This chain links TRBV27 with TRBJ2-1, with a possible D match to TRBD2 (8 bases). CDR3 length: 16 amino acids. Germline CDR1 and CDR2: MNHEY and SMNVEV (reference sequence). With 5 bases removed from V and 6 bases from J, the gap between germline ends came to 20 bases. Here the CDR3 DNA reads TGTGCCAGCAGTAGAACGGGAGGGGGCGTTATCAATGAGCAGTTCTTC. Protein product: CASSRTGGGVINEQFF.

J is TRBJ2-3 and V is TRBV29-1, with D possibly matching TRBD1 (6 bases). Trimming left V 6 bases short and J 2 bases short, with 12 bases between. The CDR3 runs to 13 residues. Germline CDR1 reads SQVTM; CDR2 reads ANQGSEA. CDR3: CSVIQGPTDTQYF. The CDR3 region has the DNA TGCAGCGTCATACAGGGACCCACAGATACGCAGTATTTT.

The chain links TRBV5-1 to TRBJ1-1, with D perhaps matching TRBD1 (5 bases). This CDR3 region has 15 residues. Per the germline V gene, CDR1 is SGHRS and CDR2 is YFSETQ. V shed 5 bases and J shed 3 bases, with 17 bases lying between them. This CDR3 is CASSSLPGGDTEAFF. CDR3 nucleotides: TGCGCCAGCAGTTCTCTGCCCGGAGGGGACACTGAAGCTTTCTTT. Full variable domain (rest looked up from reference TRBV5-1 and TRBJ1-1): KAGVTQTPRYLIKTRGQQVTLSCSPISGHRSVSWYQQTPGQGLQFLFEYFSETQRNKGNFPGRFSGRQFSNSRSEMNVSTLELGDSALYLCASSSLPGGDTEAFFGQGTRLTVV.

The rearrangement joins TRBV11-2 to TRBJ2-1; 8 bases map to TRBD1. Germline CDR1 reads SGHAT; CDR2 reads FQNNGV. The CDR3 contains 16 residues. Unmatched junction bases numbered 12, after V lost 4 bases and J lost 7 bases. Here the CDR3 DNA reads TGTGCCAGCAGCTCATACGGACAGGGCTGGGAGAATGAGCAGTTCTTC. Encoded protein: CASSSYGQGWENEQFF.

The chain uses TRBV7-2 and TRBJ2-7; 7 bases agree with TRBD1. This CDR3 spans 14 amino acids. After removal of 6 bases from V and 7 bases from J, the junction contained 12 bases not matched to a gene. Germline assignment: CDR1 SGHTA and CDR2 FQGNSA. The CDR3 spells CASRLSRDSWEQYF. The CDR3 DNA follows: TGTGCCAGCAGGCTCTCCCGGGACAGTTGGGAGCAGTACTTC.

The chain employs TRBV5-1 and TRBJ2-7, with TRBD2 identical over 10 bases. This CDR3 contains 14 residues. V shed 2 bases, J shed 3 bases, and the junction held 2 bases outside the gene matches. CDR1 and CDR2 from the germline V gene are SGHRS and YFSETQ. The CDR3 here is CASSFSGRNYEQYF. The CDR3 DNA reads as TGCGCCAGCAGCTTTAGCGGGAGGAACTACGAGCAGTACTTC.